This TCR beta chain is drawn from a study of siplizumab effects on memory and regulatory T cells (dated by TCRdb to about 2019). Looking at the study overall: Paired mixed lymphocyte reactions were run with siplizumab at 0.8 to 1 ug/mL and without drug, across several responder-stimulator pairs. The study examined how the anti-CD2 antibody siplizumab affects alloreactive T-cell subsets in allogeneic mixed lymphocyte reactions built from human PBMCs.

Broad study findings and their caveats: Roughly 75-95% of proliferating CD4+ or CD8+ clones could not be assigned a naive or memory phenotype. Greater diversity appeared to be present in unstimulated naive T cells than in memory T cells, and a substantial contribution to the alloresponse seemed to be made by naive cells. The cumulative frequency of alloreactive sequences that could be traced back to unstimulated CD4+ memory T cells was significantly reduced by siplizumab. Because sequences at frequencies below about 10^-5 were poorly captured, only a minor fraction of alloreactive clones could be mapped back to unstimulated subsets. Whether proliferating Tregs from siplizumab cultures actually had suppressive function was not functionally confirmed. Of the alloreactive CD4+ clones that could be mapped, the Treg-derived share averaged 68.8% with siplizumab compared with roughly 25% in control reactions.

Library creation used the immunoSEQ multiplex PCR assay. Approximately 10^5 TCR templates per sample were assayed by the deep sequencing platform. Genomic DNA extracted from sorted T cells was used for TCRbeta CDR3 sequencing. As for the original processing: The R programming language was used for clonal analysis of the TCRbeta CDR3 data. Comparing unstimulated samples against CFSE-low samples taken after the reaction was how alloreactive CD4+ and CD8+ clones were defined. Alloreactive CD4+ clones were assigned to regulatory or non-regulatory origin by matching sequences to sorted unstimulated Treg and non-Treg repertoires. TCRdb stores this immuneACCESS table with in-frame sequences only. Part of the clones is absent; in the studies checked, under half of the shortfall reflects unresolved V genes, and no reason is known for the rest. V and J calls and clone size are as listed in that table; D and trimming were resolved from the DNA. The sample yields just under 20,000 clones; about 45% were counted once. The ten largest clonotypes hold approximately 6% of the sample.

To note about this clone: The specificity of this receptor is unknown. No base quality values were provided; no much bigger clone lies one nucleotide off.

Mixed lymphocyte reaction cells were cocultured at 37°C for approximately 6 days. Responder PBMCs were labelled with CFSE and stimulator PBMCs were labelled with Violet Dye, after which the responder and stimulator PBMCs were mixed at a 1:1 ratio. Sorted unstimulated T cells and proliferating T cells recovered from mixed lymphocyte reactions were subjected to TCRbeta CDR3 sequencing. Fresh whole blood from more than 9 HLA-typed healthy donors served as the source for isolating PBMCs. After the mixed lymphocyte reaction, proliferating CFSE-low responder T cells were FACS-sorted for TCR sequencing. This sequence originates from a human donor in good health; the cells came from an allogeneic mixed lymphocyte reaction. Some clones in this sample may be carry-over from other donors' samples. What was sequenced was CFSE-low (dividing) CD4+ T cells sorted from an allogeneic mixed lymphocyte reaction.

The CDR3 region has the sequence CASSFSTETTGQYF. The sequence in DNA is TGTGCCAGCAGTTTTTCGACAGAGACTACGGGGCAGTACTTC. The chain joins TRBV6-5 to TRBJ2-7; the D match is possibly TRBD1 or TRBD2, with 5 bases aligned in each. The CDR3 contains 14 residues, cysteine and phenylalanine counted. The DNA shown is the 42-base CDR3, in frame from base 1. Relative to germline, V is 4 bases shorter and J is 9 bases shorter, with 19 bases between their ends. Per the germline V gene, MNHEY is the CDR1 and SVGAGI is the CDR2.